Listed below are T cell receptor beta chains from one sample, sequenced in a study of regulatory T cells in long-lasting Graves disease. A single record per CDR3 protein comes from TCRdb applying MiXCR to the multiplex PCR reads. In the table there are under 800,000 distinct CDR3 sequences, roughly 16% of which are singletons. The sample was also reused in another study, on T cells in Graves' hyperthyroidism and ophthalmopathy.

Sequencing used peripheral blood mononuclear cells (PBMCs), obtained at new diagnosis, from a patient treated with antithyroid drugs. These receptors all stem from a woman aged 25-40 years with Graves disease. Both conserved end residues are part of each CDR3. Each record gives: J gene, clone size, V gene, D gene, CDR3 protein, CDR3 DNA. The D gene is left open where the match is weak. Expanded clones are given a class, and other clones once, few, many or no size at all.

>TRBJ2-3|few|TRBV20-1|NA
CSARDPPDTQYF
TGCAGTGCTAGAGATCCCCCAGATACGCAGTATTTT
>TRBJ1-1|many|TRBV5-1|NA
CASSLRQDRTEAFF
TGCGCCAGCAGCTTGAGGCAAGACCGCACTGAAGCTTTCTTT
>TRBJ2-1|many|TRBV28|NA
CASSWAGAGNEQFF
TGTGCCAGCAGTTGGGCAGGTGCGGGGAATGAGCAGTTCTTC
>TRBJ2-7|many|TRBV7-8|NA
CASSSRTDAYEQYF
TGTGCCAGCAGCTCCCGGACAGATGCCTACGAGCAGTACTTC
>TRBJ1-4|many|TRBV3-1|NA
CASSQDGRRGEKLFF
TGTGCCAGCAGCCAAGATGGACGGCGGGGGGAAAAACTGTTTTTT
>TRBJ1-5|many|TRBV2|NA
CASTGGGQPQHF
TGTGCCAGCACGGGGGGAGGGCAGCCCCAGCATTTT
>TRBJ1-2|few|TRBV5-6|NA
CASSPRQGSAYGYTF
TGTGCCAGCAGCCCGAGGCAGGGTTCGGCCTATGGCTACACCTTC
>TRBJ2-7|NA|TRBV5-1|TRBD1
CASSGGQGRFNEQYF
TGCGCCAGCAGCGGCGGACAGGGGAGGTTCAACGAGCAGTACTTC
>TRBJ2-7|few|TRBV7-3|TRBD2
CASSRMTSSEQYF
TGTGCCAGCAGCCGTATGACTAGCAGCGAGCAGTACTTC
>TRBJ2-1|NA|TRBV19|TRBD2
CASSLGGSWGSYNEQFF
TGTGCCAGTAGTTTGGGGGGGTCCTGGGGTTCCTACAATGAGCAGTTCTTC
>TRBJ2-2|many|TRBV2|NA
CASFLPGHNTGELFF
TGTGCCAGCTTCCTTCCGGGACACAACACCGGGGAGCTGTTTTTT
>TRBJ1-1|NA|TRBV19|NA
CASTNFYGRGTEAFF
TGTGCCAGTACTAATTTCTATGGCAGAGGCACTGAAGCTTTCTTT
>TRBJ1-4|many|TRBV10-3|TRBD1
CATSTGGGEKLFF
TGTGCCACCTCGACAGGGGGGGGTGAAAAACTGTTTTTT
>TRBJ1-5|few|TRBV19|NA
CASSIPGSPNRPQHF
TGTGCCAGTAGTATCCCAGGGTCCCCGAATCGGCCCCAGCATTTT
>TRBJ2-3|many|TRBV28|NA
CASSSGRVTQYF
TGTGCCAGCAGTTCGGGACGGGTTACTCAGTATTTT
>TRBJ1-2|many|TRBV2|NA
CASSENQGRYNGYTF
TGTGCCAGCAGTGAAAACCAGGGAAGGTATAATGGCTACACCTTC
>TRBJ2-7|many|TRBV27|TRBD1
CASRELGQGSYEQYF
TGTGCCAGCAGAGAACTTGGACAGGGCTCCTACGAGCAGTACTTC
>TRBJ1-3|NA|TRBV12-3/TRBV12-4|NA
CASSLGGTGGNTIYF
TGTGCCAGCAGTTTAGGTGGGACTGGCGGAAACACCATATATTTT
>TRBJ2-2|few|TRBV3-1|TRBD2
CASTWTSAGELFF
TGTGCCAGCACCTGGACTAGCGCCGGGGAGCTGTTTTTT
>TRBJ1-3|NA|TRBV5-6|NA
CASSRGFGNTIYF
TGTGCCAGCAGTAGGGGTTTTGGAAACACCATATATTTT
>TRBJ2-3|few|TRBV19|NA
CASSIGKGPDTQYF
TGTGCCAGTAGTATTGGAAAGGGCCCAGATACGCAGTATTTT
>TRBJ2-7|many|TRBV12-3/TRBV12-4|TRBD2
CASSYRTSRPYEQYF
TGTGCCAGCAGTTACAGGACTAGCAGGCCCTACGAGCAGTACTTC
>TRBJ2-3|many|TRBV7-2|TRBD2
CASSRLATTDTQYF
TGTGCCAGCAGCCGACTAGCTACCACAGATACGCAGTATTTT
>TRBJ2-5|many|TRBV24-1|NA
CATSDVGTGEGTQYF
TGTGCCACCAGCGATGTAGGGACGGGCGAAGGGACCCAGTACTTC
>TRBJ2-7|many|TRBV27|TRBD2
CASSSTSGLDEGEQYF
TGTGCCAGCAGTTCAACTAGCGGGCTCGATGAGGGCGAGCAGTACTTC
>TRBJ1-3|NA|TRBV12-3/TRBV12-4|NA
CASSRVLVTGNTIYF
TGTGCCAGCAGTAGGGTCCTTGTCACTGGAAACACCATATATTTT
>TRBJ2-7|few|TRBV3-1|NA
CASSSPFGRSEQYF
TGTGCCAGCAGCTCCCCATTCGGTAGAAGCGAGCAGTACTTC
>TRBJ2-5|many|TRBV13|NA
CASSPRTKQETQYF
TGTGCCAGCAGCCCGAGGACAAAACAAGAGACCCAGTACTTC